This T cell receptor (beta chain) was identified in a study of human T cells and chemical hapten exposure. Study-level findings and limits: It should be noted that donors had alopecia, so their immune response may differ from healthy people's. Expanded TCR sets contained significantly more large CDR3 similarity clusters than controls.

V gave up 1 base and J gave up 6 bases, with 9 bases separating them. CDR1 and CDR2 (germline): SGHTA, FQGNSA. The CDR3 runs to 13 residues. A single record per CDR3 protein comes from TCRdb applying MiXCR to the RACE reads. In the table there are 80,000 or so distinct CDR3 sequences, approximately 11% of which are singletons. Time point noted: patch test 1, 2 weeks after DPC sensitization. Indicated treatment: therapeutic diphenylcyclopropenone sensitization with weekly scalp DPC. Worth noting for this clonotype: As yet, its antigen is unknown.

The sequencing here drew on whole blood, taken in connection with sensitization to the hapten diphenylcyclopropenone (DPC). The TCR comes from a woman in her forties or fifties with alopecia areata. Some clones in this sample may be carry-over from other donors' samples. V usage is TRBV7-2 and J usage is TRBJ2-5; D gene uncertain. DNA of the CDR3: TGTGCCAGCAGCTTAGACGGCAAAAAGACCCAGTACTTC. Amino acids: CASSLDGKKTQYF.